This TCR beta chain was captured by sequencing in a study of blood T cell repertoires in COVID-19. In the study overall: COVID-19 samples, acute and convalescent, were from the United States, Italy and Spain. T cells, B-cell-depleted T cells, or PBMCs provided the cDNA or gDNA that served as material.

The authors' processing: Amplification from reference gene primers served as the basis for estimated nucleated cell counts. Libraries were prepared by immunoSEQ multiplex PCR; TCRdb keeps only in-frame clonotypes and omits some of them. For V, J and clone size, that table is used; D and trimming come from the DNA. The data hold around 260,000 clones, with more than 70% observed a single time. Per the germline V gene, CDR1 is SQVTM and CDR2 is ANQGSEA. The CDR3 is 14 amino acids. The V gene end was trimmed by 4 bases and the J gene end by 6 bases; junction bases not matched to a gene: 11. This TCR was recovered from a woman between 50 and 59 years old with acute or convalescent COVID-19. Sequenced material: peripheral blood. The rearrangement uses TRBV29-1 and TRBJ2-7; 8 nucleotides match TRBD2. The DNA of the CDR3 is TGCAGCGTTGGGGGACTGACTAGCGTGGGCGAGCAGTACTTC. Protein sequence: CSVGGLTSVGEQYF.